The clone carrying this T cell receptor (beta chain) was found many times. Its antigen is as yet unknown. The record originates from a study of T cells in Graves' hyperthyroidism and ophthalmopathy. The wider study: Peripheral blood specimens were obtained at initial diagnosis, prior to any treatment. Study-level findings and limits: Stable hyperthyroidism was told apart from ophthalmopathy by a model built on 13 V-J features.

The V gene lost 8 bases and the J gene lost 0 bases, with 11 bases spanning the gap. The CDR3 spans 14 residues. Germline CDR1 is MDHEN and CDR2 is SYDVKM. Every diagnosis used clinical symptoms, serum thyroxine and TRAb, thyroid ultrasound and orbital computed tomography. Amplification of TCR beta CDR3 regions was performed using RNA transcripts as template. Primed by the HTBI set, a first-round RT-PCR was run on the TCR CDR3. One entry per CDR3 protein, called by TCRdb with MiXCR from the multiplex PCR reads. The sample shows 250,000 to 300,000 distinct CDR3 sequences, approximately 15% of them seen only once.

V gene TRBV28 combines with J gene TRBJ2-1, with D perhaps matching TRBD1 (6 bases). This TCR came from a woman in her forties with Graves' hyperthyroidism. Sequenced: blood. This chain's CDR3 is CASGRDNSYNEQFF. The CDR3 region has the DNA TGTGCCAGCGGCCGGGACAACTCCTACAATGAGCAGTTCTTC.